This T cell receptor (beta chain) came from a study of blood T cell repertoires in COVID-19. Whole-study context: COVID-19 samples collected from the United States, Italy and Spain covered acute and convalescent phases. Sample material is recorded as cDNA or gDNA derived from T cells, B-cell-depleted T cells, or PBMCs.

This clone appeared once. As processed by the authors: Counts of nucleated cells, estimated from reference gene primer amplification, were obtained. Only in-frame clones appear in the TCRdb table, and some are missing; sequencing was by immunoSEQ multiplex PCR. The D gene and trimming were derived from the DNA, and the V and J assignments and clone size from that table. The sample holds tens of thousands of clones, roughly 90% seen once. Germline loops: CDR1 MNHEY, CDR2 SMNVEV (reference sequence). This CDR3 contains 13 residues. Germline trimming cut 10 bases from V and 8 bases from J; bases unmatched to any gene: 12.

The receptor was derived from a human donor in a cohort sampled during active COVID-19. V gene TRBV27 combines with J gene TRBJ1-1; 8 positions match TRBD1. Sequences were obtained from peripheral blood. The CDR3 sequence is CATSDREFSEAFF. DNA for the CDR3: TGTGCCACCTCGGACAGGGAGTTCTCGGAAGCTTTCTTT.